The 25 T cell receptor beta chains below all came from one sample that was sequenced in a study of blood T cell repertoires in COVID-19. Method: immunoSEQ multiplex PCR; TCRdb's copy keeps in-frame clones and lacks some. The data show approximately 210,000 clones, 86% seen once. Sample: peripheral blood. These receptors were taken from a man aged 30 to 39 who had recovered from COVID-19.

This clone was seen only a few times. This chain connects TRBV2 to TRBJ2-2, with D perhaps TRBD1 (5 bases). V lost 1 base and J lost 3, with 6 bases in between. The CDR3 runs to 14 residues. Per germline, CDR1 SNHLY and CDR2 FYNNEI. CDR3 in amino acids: CASSEGGYTGELFF. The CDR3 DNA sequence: TGTGCCAGCAGTGAAGGGGGCTACACCGGGGAGCTGTTTTTT. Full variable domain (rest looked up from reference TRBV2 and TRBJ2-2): EPEVTQTPSHQVTQMGQEVILRCVPISNHLYFYWYRQILGQKVEFLVSFYNNEISEKSEIFDDQFSVERPDGSNFTLKIRSTKLEDSAMYFCASSEGGYTGELFFGEGSRLTVL.

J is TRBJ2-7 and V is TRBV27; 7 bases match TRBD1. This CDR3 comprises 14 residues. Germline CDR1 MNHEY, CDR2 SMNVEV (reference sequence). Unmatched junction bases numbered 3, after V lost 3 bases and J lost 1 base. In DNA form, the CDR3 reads TGTGCCAGCAGTTTCCAGACAGGGTCCTACGAGCAGTACTTC. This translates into CASSFQTGSYEQYF.

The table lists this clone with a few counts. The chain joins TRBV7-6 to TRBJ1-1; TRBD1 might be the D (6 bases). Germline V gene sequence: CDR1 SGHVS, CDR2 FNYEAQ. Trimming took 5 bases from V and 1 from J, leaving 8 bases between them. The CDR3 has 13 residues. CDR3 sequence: CASSPGQNTEAFF. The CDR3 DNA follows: TGTGCCAGCAGCCCGGGACAGAACACTGAAGCTTTCTTT.

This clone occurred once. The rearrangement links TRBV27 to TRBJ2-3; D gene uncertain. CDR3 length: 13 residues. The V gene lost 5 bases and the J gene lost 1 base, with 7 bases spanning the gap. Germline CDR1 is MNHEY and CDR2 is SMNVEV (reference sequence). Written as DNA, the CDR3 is TGTGCCAGCAGTCGCCGGGGCACAGATACGCAGTATTTT. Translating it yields CASSRRGTDTQYF.

The CDR3 DNA sequence: TGCGCCAGCAGTATGGGAGGGTTGACCGGGGAGCTGTTTTTT. Protein: CASSMGGLTGELFF. The J gene is TRBJ2-2, the V gene TRBV10-1; 7 nucleotides agree with TRBD2. In germline, CDR1 is WNHNN, CDR2 SYGVQD (reference sequence). V trimming: 5 bases; J trimming: 5 bases; junction bases outside the gene matches: 5. CDR3 length: 14 residues.

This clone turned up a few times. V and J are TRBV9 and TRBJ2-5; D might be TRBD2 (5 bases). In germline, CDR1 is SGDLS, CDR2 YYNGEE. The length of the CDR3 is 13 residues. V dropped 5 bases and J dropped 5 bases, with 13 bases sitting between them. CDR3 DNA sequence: TGTGCCAGCAGTCCTCCTACGGGGGAGACCCAGTACTTC. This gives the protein CASSPPTGETQYF.

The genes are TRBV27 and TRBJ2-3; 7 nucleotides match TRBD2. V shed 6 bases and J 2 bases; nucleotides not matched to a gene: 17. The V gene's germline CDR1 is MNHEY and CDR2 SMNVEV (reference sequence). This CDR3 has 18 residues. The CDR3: CASRLIGSSGKPTDTQYF. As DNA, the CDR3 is TGTGCCAGCAGACTAATAGGCTCTAGCGGTAAACCCACAGATACGCAGTATTTT.

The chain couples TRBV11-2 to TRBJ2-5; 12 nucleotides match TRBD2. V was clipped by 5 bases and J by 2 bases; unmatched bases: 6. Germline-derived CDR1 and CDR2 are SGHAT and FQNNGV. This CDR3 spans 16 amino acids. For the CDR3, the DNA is TGTGCCAGCAGCCCCGGACTAGCGGGGATACAAGAGACCCAGTACTTC. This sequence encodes CASSPGLAGIQETQYF. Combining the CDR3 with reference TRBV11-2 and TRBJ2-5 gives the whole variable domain EAGVAQSPRYKIIEKRQSVAFWCNPISGHATLYWYQQILGQGPKLLIQFQNNGVVDDSQLPKDRFSAERLKGVDSTLKIQPAKLEDSAVYLCASSPGLAGIQETQYFGPGTRLLVL.

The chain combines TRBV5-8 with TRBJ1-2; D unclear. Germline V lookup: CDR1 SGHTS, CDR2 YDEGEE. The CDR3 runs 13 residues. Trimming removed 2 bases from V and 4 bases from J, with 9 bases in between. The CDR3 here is CASSFRTLYGYTF. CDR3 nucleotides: TGTGCCAGCAGCTTTAGAACCCTCTATGGCTACACCTTC.

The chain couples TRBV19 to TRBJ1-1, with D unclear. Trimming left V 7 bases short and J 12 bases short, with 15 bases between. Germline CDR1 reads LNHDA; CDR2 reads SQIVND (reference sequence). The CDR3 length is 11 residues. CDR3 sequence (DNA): TGTGCCAGTAAGGAGGGAACGAAAACTTTCTTT. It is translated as CASKEGTKTFF.

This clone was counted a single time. Here the CDR3 DNA reads TGTGCCAGCAGCCGACAGGGGAGGACTGAAGCTTTCTTT. It is translated as CASSRQGRTEAFF. This sequence joins TRBV14 and TRBJ1-1, with 8 bases identical to TRBD1. The CDR3 is 13 residues long. The germline CDR1 and CDR2 sequences are SGHDN and FVKESK. Trimming at V came to 4 bases and at J to 5 bases, leaving 3 bases not matched to a gene.

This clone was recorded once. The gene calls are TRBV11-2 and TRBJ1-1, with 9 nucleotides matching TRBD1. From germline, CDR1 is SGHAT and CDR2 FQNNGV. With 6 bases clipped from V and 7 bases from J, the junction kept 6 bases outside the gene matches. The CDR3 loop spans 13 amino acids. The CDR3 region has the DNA TGTGCCAGCAGTTGGACAGGGGTCTATGAAGCTTTCTTT. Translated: CASSWTGVYEAFF.

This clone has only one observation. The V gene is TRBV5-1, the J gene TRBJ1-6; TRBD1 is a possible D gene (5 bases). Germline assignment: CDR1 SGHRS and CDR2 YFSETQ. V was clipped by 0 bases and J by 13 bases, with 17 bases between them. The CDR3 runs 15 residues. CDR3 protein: CASSLEAGFGIPLHF. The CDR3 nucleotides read TGCGCCAGCAGCTTGGAGGCAGGGTTTGGTATTCCCCTCCACTTT.

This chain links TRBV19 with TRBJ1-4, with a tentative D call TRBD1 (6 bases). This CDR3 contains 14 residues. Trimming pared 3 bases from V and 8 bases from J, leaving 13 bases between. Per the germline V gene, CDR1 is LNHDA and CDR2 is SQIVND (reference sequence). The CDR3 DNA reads TGTGCCAGTAGTATCTGGACAGACCAGGAAAAACTGTTTTTT. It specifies CASSIWTDQEKLFF.

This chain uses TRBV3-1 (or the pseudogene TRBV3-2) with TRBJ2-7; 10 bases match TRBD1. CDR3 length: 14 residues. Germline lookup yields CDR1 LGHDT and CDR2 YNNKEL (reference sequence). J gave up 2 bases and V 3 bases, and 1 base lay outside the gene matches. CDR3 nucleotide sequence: TGTGCCAGCAGCCAGGGACAGGGGCCCTACGAGCAGTACTTC. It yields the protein CASSQGQGPYEQYF.

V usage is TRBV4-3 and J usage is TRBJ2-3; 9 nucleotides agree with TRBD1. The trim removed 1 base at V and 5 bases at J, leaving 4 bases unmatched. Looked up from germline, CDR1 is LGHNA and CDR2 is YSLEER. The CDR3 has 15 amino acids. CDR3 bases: TGCGCCAGCAGCCAAGCCGGACAGGGGTTAGATACGCAGTATTTT. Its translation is CASSQAGQGLDTQYF.

The CDR3, as DNA: TGTGCCAGCAGTTTCGGACAGCGCTACGAGCAGTACTTC. Protein sequence: CASSFGQRYEQYF. V and J are TRBV2 and TRBJ2-7; a possible D gene is TRBD1 (6 bases). V lost 5 bases and J lost 3, with 11 bases in between. The CDR3 sequence is 13 residues long. Germline V CDR1 and CDR2: SNHLY, FYNNEI.

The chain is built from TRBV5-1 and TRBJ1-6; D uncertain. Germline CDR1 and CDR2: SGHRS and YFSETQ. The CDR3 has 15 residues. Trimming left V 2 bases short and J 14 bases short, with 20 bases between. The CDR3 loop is CASSLNRPPQEALHF. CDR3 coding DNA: TGCGCCAGCAGCTTAAATCGACCCCCCCAAGAGGCCCTCCACTTT.

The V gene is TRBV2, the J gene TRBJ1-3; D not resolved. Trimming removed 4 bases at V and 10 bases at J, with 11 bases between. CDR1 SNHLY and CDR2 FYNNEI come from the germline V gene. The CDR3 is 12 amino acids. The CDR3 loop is CASSAKEGTIYF. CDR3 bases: TGTGCCAGCAGTGCGAAAGAGGGAACCATATATTTT.

This chain's CDR3 is CASRNEYSNEKLFF. The CDR3 bases are TGTGCCAGCAGGAACGAGTACTCTAATGAAAAACTGTTTTTT. The J gene is TRBJ1-4, the V gene TRBV5-4; D uncertain. CDR1 SGHNT and CDR2 YYREEE come from the germline V gene (reference sequence). This CDR3 is built from 14 residues. V was pared by 5 bases and J by 3 bases, with 11 bases between.

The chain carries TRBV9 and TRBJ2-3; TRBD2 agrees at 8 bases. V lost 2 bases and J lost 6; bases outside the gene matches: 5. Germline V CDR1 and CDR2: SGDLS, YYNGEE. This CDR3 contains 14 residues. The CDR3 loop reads CASSVGTRGDTQYF. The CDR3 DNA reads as TGTGCCAGCAGCGTTGGGACTAGGGGGGATACGCAGTATTTT.

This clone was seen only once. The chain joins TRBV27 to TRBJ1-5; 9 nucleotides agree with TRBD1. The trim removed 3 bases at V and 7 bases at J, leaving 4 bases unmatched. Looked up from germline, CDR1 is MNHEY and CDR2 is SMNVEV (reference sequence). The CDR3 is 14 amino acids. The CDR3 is CASSFTGGRQPQHF. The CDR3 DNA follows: TGTGCCAGCAGTTTCACAGGGGGCCGGCAGCCCCAGCATTTT.

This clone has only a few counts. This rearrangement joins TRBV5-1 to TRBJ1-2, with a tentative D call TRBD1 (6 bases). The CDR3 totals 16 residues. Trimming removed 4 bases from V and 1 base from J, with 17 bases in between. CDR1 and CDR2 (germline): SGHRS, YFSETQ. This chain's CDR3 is CASSDPGGRNNYGYTF. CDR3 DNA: TGCGCCAGCAGCGATCCGGGGGGCCGAAATAACTATGGCTACACCTTC.

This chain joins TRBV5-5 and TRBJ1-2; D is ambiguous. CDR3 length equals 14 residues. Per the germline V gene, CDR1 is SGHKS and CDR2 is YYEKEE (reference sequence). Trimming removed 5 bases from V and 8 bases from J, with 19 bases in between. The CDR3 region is CASSQGTGWKGYTF. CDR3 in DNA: TGTGCCAGCAGTCAAGGCACGGGGTGGAAAGGCTACACCTTC.

DNA for the CDR3: TGTGCCAGCAGTGACTCGCTTATCCAGGGGGCCAGAAACTATGGCTACACCTTC. It translates to CASSDSLIQGARNYGYTF. The chain has TRBV6-4 and TRBJ1-2, with TRBD1 matching over 8 bases. CDR1 is MRHNA and CDR2 is SNTAGT in the germline V gene. The V segment lost 0 bases and the J segment 2 bases; nucleotides outside the gene matches: 11. The CDR3 covers 18 residues.